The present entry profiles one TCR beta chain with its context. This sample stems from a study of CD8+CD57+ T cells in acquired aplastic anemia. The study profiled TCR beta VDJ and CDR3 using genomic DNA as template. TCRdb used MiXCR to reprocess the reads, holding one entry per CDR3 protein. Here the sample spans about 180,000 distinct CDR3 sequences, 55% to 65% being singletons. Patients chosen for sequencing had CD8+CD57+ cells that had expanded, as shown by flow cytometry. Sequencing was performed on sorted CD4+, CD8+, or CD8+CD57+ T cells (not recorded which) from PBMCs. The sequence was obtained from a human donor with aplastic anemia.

The chain's CDR3 is CSATTRLDTQYF. CDR3 bases: TGCAGTGCTACGACTAGACTAGATACGCAGTATTTT. This sequence joins TRBV20-1 and TRBJ2-3; D is possibly TRBD2 (6 bases). Germline CDR1 DFQATT, CDR2 SNEGSKA (reference sequence). The V and J ends lost 4 bases and 5 bases respectively, with 10 bases between them. This CDR3 has 12 amino acids.